The following is a TCR beta chain sequence with its context. Its target is unknown. TCRdb independently ran MiXCR on the RT-PCR reads; one entry per CDR3 protein. Of about 800,000 distinct CDR3 sequences listed, over 20% are singletons. The CDR3 covers 13 residues. From germline, CDR1 is MDHEN and CDR2 SYDVKM. With V trimmed by 3 bases and J by 11 bases, 9 bases remained unmatched. This sample is drawn from a study of response to subunit inactivated influenza vaccine. Study observations and caveats: It was suggested by the authors that few new T cells are recruited by each seasonal influenza vaccination.

This sequence joins TRBV28 and TRBJ1-1; 7 bases are a match to TRBD1. The TCR sequence derives from a man aged 45-65 years who received an inactivated influenza vaccine. Source: PBMCs from blood, taken about 5 days after vaccination. The CDR3 nucleotides read TGTGCCAGCAGTTTCCCGGACAGGCCAAGGGCTTTCTTT. Protein sequence: CASSFPDRPRAFF.